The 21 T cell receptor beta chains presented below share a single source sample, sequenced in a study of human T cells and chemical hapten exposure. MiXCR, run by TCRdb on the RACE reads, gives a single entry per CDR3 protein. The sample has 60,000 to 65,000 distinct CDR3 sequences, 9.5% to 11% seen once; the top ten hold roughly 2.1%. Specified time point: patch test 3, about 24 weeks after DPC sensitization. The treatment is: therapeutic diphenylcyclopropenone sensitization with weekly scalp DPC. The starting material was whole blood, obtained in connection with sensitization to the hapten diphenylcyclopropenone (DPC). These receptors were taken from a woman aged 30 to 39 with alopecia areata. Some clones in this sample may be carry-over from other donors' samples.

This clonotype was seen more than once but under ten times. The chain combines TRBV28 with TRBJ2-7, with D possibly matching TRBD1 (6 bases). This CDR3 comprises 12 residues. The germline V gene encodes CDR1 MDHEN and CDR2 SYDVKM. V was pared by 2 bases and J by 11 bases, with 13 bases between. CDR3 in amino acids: CASSLTTNREYF. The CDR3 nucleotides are TGTGCCAGCAGTTTAACTACGAACAGGGAGTACTTC.

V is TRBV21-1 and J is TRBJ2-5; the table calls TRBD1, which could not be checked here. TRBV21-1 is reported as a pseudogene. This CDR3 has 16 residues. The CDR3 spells CASSSNRGPYQETQYF. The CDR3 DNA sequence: TGTGCCAGCAGCTCCAACAGGGGCCCGTACCAAGAGACCCAGTACTTC.

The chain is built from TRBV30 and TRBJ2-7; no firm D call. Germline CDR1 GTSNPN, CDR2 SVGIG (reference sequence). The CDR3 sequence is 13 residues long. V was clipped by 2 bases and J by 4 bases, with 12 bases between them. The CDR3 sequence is CAWSLNDRYEQYF. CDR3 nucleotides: TGTGCCTGGAGTTTGAATGATCGATACGAGCAGTACTTC.

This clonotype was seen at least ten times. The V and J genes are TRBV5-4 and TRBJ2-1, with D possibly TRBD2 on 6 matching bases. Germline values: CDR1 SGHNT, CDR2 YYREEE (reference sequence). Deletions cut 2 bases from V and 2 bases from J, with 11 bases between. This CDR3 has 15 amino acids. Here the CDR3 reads CASSFYSGAYNEQFF. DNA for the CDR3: TGTGCCAGCAGCTTTTATTCGGGAGCCTACAATGAGCAGTTCTTC.

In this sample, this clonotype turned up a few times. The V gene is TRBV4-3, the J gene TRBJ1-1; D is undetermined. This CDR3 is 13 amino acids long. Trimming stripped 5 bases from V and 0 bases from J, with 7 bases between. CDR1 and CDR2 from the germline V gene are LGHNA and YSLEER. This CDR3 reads CASSITVNTEAFF. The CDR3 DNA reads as TGCGCCAGCAGCATAACAGTGAACACTGAAGCTTTCTTT.

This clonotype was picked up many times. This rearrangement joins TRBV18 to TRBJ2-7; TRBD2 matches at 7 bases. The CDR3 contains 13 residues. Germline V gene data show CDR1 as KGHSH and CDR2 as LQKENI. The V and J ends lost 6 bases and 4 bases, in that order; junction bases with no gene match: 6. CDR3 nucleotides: TGTGCCAGCTCCGAGCGGGGAGGGTACGAGCAGTACTTC. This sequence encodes CASSERGGYEQYF.

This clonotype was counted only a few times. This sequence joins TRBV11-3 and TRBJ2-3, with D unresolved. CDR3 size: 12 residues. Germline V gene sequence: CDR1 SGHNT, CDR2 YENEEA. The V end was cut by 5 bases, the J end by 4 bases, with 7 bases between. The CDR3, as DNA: TGTGCCAGCAGCCGACCACCAGATACGCAGTATTTT. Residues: CASSRPPDTQYF.

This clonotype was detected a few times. The CDR3 is CASRHTRYSNQPQHF. The CDR3 bases are TGTGCCAGCAGACACACACGTTATAGCAATCAGCCCCAGCATTTT. This chain uses TRBV27 with TRBJ1-5; no firm D call. From germline, CDR1 is MNHEY and CDR2 SMNVEV (reference sequence). V lost 6 bases and J lost 0, with 12 bases in between. The CDR3 contains 15 residues.

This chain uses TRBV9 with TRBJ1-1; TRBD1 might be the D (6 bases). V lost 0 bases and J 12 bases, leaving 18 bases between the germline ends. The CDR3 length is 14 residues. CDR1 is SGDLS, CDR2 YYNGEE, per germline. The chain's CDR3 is CASSVGEGRGQTFF. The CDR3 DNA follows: TGTGCCAGCAGCGTAGGCGAGGGTAGGGGACAAACTTTCTTT.

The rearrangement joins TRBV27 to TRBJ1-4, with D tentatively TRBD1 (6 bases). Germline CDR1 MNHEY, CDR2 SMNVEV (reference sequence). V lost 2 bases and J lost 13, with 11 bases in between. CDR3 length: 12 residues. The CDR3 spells CASSLPGGALFF. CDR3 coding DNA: TGTGCCAGCAGTTTACCGGGGGGGGCACTGTTTTTT.

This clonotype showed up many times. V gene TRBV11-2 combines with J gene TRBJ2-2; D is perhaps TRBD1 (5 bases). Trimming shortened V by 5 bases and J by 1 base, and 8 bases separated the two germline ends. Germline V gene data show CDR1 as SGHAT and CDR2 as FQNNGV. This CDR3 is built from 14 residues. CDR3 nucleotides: TGTGCCAGCAGCACCCAGGGGAACACCGGGGAGCTGTTTTTT. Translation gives CASSTQGNTGELFF.

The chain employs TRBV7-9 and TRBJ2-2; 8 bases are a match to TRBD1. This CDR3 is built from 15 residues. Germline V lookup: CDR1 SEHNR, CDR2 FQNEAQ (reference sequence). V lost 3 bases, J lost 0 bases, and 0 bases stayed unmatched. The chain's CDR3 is CASSLGQANTGELFF. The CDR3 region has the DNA TGTGCCAGCAGCTTGGGACAGGCGAACACCGGGGAGCTGTTTTTT.

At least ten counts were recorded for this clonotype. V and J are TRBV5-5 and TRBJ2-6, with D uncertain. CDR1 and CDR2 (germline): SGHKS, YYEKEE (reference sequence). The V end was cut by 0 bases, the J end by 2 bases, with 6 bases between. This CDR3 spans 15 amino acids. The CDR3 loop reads CASSLGRPGANVLTF. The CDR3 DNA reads TGTGCCAGCAGCTTGGGCAGACCTGGGGCCAACGTCCTGACTTTC.

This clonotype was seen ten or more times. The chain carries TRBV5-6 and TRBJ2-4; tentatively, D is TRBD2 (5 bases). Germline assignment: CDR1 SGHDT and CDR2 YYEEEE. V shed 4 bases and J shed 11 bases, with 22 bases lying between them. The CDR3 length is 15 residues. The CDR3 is CASSPRPSLVALQYF. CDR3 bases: TGTGCCAGCAGCCCTCGGCCTAGCCTAGTCGCCCTTCAGTACTTC.

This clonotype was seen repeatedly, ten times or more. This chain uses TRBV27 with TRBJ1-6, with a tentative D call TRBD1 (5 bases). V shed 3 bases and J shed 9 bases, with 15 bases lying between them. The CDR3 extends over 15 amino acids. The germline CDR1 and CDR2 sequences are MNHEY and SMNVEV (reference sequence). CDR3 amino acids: CASSLGGNMGSPLHF. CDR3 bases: TGTGCCAGCAGTTTGGGGGGGAATATGGGTTCACCCCTCCACTTT.

The CDR3 loop is CASSFGGGAQYF. CDR3 nucleotides: TGTGCCAGCAGCTTCGGCGGGGGGGCCCAGTACTTC. The J gene is TRBJ2-5, the V gene TRBV7-9; 9 bases fit TRBD2. Germline assignment: CDR1 SEHNR and CDR2 FQNEAQ (reference sequence). This CDR3 is 12 amino acids long. After removal of 3 bases from V and 9 bases from J, the junction contained 2 bases not matched to a gene.

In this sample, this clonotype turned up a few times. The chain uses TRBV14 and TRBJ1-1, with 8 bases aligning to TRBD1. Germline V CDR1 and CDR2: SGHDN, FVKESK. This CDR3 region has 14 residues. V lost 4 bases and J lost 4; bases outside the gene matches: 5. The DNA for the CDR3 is TGTGCCAGCAGCCGACGTACAGGGGGCACTGAAGCTTTCTTT. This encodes CASSRRTGGTEAFF.

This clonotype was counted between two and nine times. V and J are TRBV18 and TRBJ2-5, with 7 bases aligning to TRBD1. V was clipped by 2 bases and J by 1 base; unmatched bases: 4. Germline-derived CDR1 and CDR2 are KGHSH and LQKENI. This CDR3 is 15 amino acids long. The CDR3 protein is CASSPLRQGQETQYF. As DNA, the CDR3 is TGTGCCAGCTCACCATTGAGACAGGGCCAAGAGACCCAGTACTTC.

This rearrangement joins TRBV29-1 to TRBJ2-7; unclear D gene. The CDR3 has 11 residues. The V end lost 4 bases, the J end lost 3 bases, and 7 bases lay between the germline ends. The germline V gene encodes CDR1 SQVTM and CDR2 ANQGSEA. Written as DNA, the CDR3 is TGCAGCGTTGTGATAATCTACGAGCAGTACTTC. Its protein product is CSVVIIYEQYF.

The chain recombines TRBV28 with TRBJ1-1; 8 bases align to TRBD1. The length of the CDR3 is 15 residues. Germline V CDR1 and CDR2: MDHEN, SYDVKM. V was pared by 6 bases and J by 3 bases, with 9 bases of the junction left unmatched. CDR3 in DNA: TGTGCCAGCAGCACCCAAGGACAGGGAGACACTGAAGCTTTCTTT. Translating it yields CASSTQGQGDTEAFF.

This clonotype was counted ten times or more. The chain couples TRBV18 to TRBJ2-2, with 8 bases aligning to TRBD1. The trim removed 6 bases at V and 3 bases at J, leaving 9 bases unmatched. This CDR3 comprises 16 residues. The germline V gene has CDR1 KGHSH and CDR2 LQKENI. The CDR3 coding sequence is TGTGCCAGCTCGCTCAACAGGGGGTCGGACACCGGGGAGCTGTTTTTT. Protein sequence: CASSLNRGSDTGELFF.